This TCR beta chain is from a study of T cell repertoires in urothelial bladder cancer (dated by TCRdb to about 2019). As for the study more broadly: Clinical stages of the 12 resected lesions were three cT0, three cTa, three cT1 and three cT2 or greater. Around 12 patients who had bladder lesions and were undergoing transurethral resection were prospectively identified. In the study, clonality of the TCR repertoire in bladder tumors was compared against clonality in benign bladder inflammation. A total of roughly 13 resected bladder lesions, made up of urothelial carcinoma (UC+) and benign (UC-) specimens, were studied. Results the study describes overall, beyond this receptor: Carcinoma specimens had a median tumor infiltrating lymphocyte percentage of 2%, while benign specimens had a median of about 13%. Urothelial carcinoma specimens contained fewer T cells than benign specimens, with a median of around 5,600 versus 24,000. In carcinoma specimens, up to about 17% of infiltrating lymphocytes were accounted for by a single T-cell clone, compared with more than 1.5% in benign specimens.

Specimens of bladder lesions were obtained during transurethral resection and kept at -80C. DNA was isolated from the bladder specimens obtained at transurethral resection. To note about this clone: The antigen it recognizes is unknown. Per-base qualities were not stored, and no clone one base away is much larger.

Reading from cysteine to phenylalanine, the CDR3 counts 16 amino acids. The entry retains the CDR3 DNA only, 48 bases that are in frame from base 1. From a lookup of the germline V gene, CDR1 and CDR2 are MDHEN and SYDVKM. V has 3 bases trimmed and J has 5 bases trimmed; junction bases matching no gene number 9. The TCR beta chain CDR3 region was sequenced with the immunoSEQ assay. As for the original processing: T-cell fraction, clonal dominance and maximum TCR clone frequency were calculated for each specimen. TCRdb took over this immuneACCESS table, retaining in-frame rearrangements with V and J assigned. Such tables are incomplete; in checked studies, under half of the missing clones stem from an unresolved V gene, and the remainder is unexplained. V and J calls and clone size follow that table, whereas D and trimming were derived from the DNA. A total of 6,400 or so clones appear in this sample, over 55% of them only once. More than 10% of the sample is held by the ten biggest clonotypes.

This receptor was obtained from a human donor with urothelial carcinoma. The rearrangement joined TRBV28 to TRBJ2-1, with 8 central nucleotides matching TRBD1. The sequenced sample was tumor-infiltrating cells from bladder cancer. The nucleotide sequence reads TGTGCCAGCAGTTTGGTTGGACAGGGCGGCCACAATGAGCAGTTCTTC. Its product reads: CASSLVGQGGHNEQFF.